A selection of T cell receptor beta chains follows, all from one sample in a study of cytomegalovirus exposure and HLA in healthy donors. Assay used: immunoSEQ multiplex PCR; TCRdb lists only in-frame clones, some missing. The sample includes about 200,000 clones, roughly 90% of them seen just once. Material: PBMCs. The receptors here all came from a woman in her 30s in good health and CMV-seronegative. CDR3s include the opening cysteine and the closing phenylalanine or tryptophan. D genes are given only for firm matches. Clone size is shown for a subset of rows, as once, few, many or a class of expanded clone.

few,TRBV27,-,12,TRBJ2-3,TGTGCCAGTGGGCTAAGGACAGATACGCAGTATTTT,CASGLRTDTQYF
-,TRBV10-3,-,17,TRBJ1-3,TGTGCCATCAGTGAGTCGAGATACAGGACGTCTGGAAACACCATATATTTT,CAISESRYRTSGNTIYF
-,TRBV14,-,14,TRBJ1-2,TGTGCCAGCAGCCAAGGCGGATGGGACTATGGCTACACCTTC,CASSQGGWDYGYTF
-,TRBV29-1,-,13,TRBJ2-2,TGCAGCGTTGAAGCTCCCACTACCGGGGAGCTGTTTTTT,CSVEAPTTGELFF
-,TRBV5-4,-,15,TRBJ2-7,TGTGCCAGCAGCTGGGGAGGTTCGTTGGGCTACGAGCAGTACTTC,CASSWGGSLGYEQYF
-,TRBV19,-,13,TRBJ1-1,TGTGCCAGTAGCTACGGGGATTACACTGAAGCTTTCTTT,CASSYGDYTEAFF
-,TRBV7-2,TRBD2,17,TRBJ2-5,TGTGCCAGCAGCAAAGGGGACCTACTAGCGGGGGTAGAGACCCAGTACTTC,CASSKGDLLAGVETQYF
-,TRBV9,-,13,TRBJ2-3,TGTGCCAGCAAGGATGGGGGGACAGATACGCAGTATTTT,CASKDGGTDTQYF
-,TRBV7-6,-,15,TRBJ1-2,TGTGCCAGCAGCCCACGACAGGACTTTAACTATGGCTACACCTTC,CASSPRQDFNYGYTF
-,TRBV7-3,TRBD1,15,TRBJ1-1,TGTGCCAGCAGCTTAAGGGGGACAGAGAACACTGAAGCTTTCTTT,CASSLRGTENTEAFF
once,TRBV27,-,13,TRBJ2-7,TGTGCCAGCAGTTTTGAAAGAGGCTACGAGCAGTACTTC,CASSFERGYEQYF
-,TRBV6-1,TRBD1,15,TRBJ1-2,TGTGCCAGCAGTGACCGGGGACAGCCGCTCTATGGCTACACCTTC,CASSDRGQPLYGYTF
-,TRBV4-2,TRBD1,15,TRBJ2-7,TGTGCCAGCAGCCAGGACCGGGACAGGGGTTACGAGCAGTACTTC,CASSQDRDRGYEQYF
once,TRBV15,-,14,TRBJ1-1,TGTGCCACCAGCAGAGAGACAGGAAACACTGAAGCTTTCTTT,CATSRETGNTEAFF
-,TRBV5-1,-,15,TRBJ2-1,TGCGCCAGCAGCTTGAGCTCTAGCAGCTACAATGAGCAGTTCTTC,CASSLSSSSYNEQFF
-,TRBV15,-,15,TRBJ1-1,TGTGCCACCAGCACTCTATTAGGACTAAATACTGAAGCTTTCTTT,CATSTLLGLNTEAFF
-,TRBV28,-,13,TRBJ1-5,TGTGCCAGCAGCGAGCGTTTCGTGCAGCCCCAGCATTTT,CASSERFVQPQHF
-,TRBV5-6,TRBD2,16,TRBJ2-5,TGTGCCAGCAGCTCGCCTCTAGCGGGAGGAGTCGAGACCCAGTACTTC,CASSSPLAGGVETQYF
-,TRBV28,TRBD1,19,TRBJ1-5,TGTGCCAGCAGTTTGGTCGGGACAGCGCACCTGCGAAGCAATCAGCCCCAGCATTTT,CASSLVGTAHLRSNQPQHF
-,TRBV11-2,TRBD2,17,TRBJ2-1,TGTGCCAGCAGCTTAGATCCACCAGCGGGGGGATACAATGAGCAGTTCTTC,CASSLDPPAGGYNEQFF
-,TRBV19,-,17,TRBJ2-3,TGTGCCAGTAGTACCCCGTTAGGGGGCGGGAAGCCAGATACGCAGTATTTT,CASSTPLGGGKPDTQYF
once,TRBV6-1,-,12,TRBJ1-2,TGTGCCAGCAGTACAGGGTTCTATGGCTACACCTTC,CASSTGFYGYTF
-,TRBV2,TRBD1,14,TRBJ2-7,TGTGCCAGCAGTGGCCGGGACAGGACCTACGAGCAGTACTTC,CASSGRDRTYEQYF
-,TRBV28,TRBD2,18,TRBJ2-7,TGTGCCAGCAGCCCCTTGGCTAGCGGGAGACTCAGCTCCTACGAGCAGTACTTC,CASSPLASGRLSSYEQYF
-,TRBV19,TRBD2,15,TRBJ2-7,TGTGCCAGTAGTACTCGGCGGGGGAGCTCCTACGAGCAGTACTTC,CASSTRRGSSYEQYF
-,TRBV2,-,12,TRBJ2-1,TGTGCCAGCAGTGTCTACGGAGATCTAGGGTTCTTC,CASSVYGDLGFF
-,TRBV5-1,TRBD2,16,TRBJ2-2,TGCGCCAGCAGCCCAAGGACTAGCGGACTTTCCGGGGAGCTGTTTTTT,CASSPRTSGLSGELFF
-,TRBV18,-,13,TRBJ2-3,TGTGCCAGCTCACTGAGGAGCACAGATACGCAGTATTTT,CASSLRSTDTQYF
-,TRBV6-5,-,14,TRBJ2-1,TGTGCCAGCAGTTATTCCGACTCTGACAATGAGCAGTTCTTC,CASSYSDSDNEQFF
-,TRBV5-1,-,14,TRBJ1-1,TGCGCCAGCAGTGGACGGCAGGGGAACACTGAAGCTTTCTTT,CASSGRQGNTEAFF
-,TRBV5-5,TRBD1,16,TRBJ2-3,TGTGCCAGCAGAACACGGACAGGTTGGGGCACAGATACGCAGTATTTT,CASRTRTGWGTDTQYF
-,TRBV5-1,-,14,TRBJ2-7,TGCGCCAGCAGTCCGGACTATAACACCTACGAGCAGTACTTC,CASSPDYNTYEQYF
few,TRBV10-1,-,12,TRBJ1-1,TGCGCCAGCAGTGACTACGCGCCTGAAGCTTTCTTT,CASSDYAPEAFF
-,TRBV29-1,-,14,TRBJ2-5,TGCAGCGTTGAGGAGGGGCTAGAGAGAGAGACCCAGTACTTC,CSVEEGLERETQYF
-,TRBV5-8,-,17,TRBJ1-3,TGTGCCAGCAGCTTCGGGTCAGGGTCCCCCTCTGGAAACACCATATATTTT,CASSFGSGSPSGNTIYF
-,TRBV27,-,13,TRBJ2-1,TGTGCCAGCAGCAGAACTAGATTTGATGAGCAGTTCTTC,CASSRTRFDEQFF
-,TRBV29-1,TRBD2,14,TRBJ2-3,TGCAGCGTTGTCCGCGGGAGGGCCGCAGATACGCAGTATTTT,CSVVRGRAADTQYF